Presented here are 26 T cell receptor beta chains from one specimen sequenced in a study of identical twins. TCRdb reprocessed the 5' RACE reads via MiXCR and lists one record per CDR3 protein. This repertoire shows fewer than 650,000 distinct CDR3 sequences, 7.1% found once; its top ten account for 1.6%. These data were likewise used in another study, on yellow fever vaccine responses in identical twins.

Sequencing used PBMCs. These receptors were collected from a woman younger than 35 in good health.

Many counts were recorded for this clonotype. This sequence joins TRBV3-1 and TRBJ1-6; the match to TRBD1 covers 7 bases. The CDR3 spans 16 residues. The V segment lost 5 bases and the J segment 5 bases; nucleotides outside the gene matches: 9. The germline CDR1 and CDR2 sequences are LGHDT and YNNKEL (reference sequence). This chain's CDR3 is CASSSTDRPHNSPLHF. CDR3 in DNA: TGTGCCAGCAGCTCAACGGACAGGCCGCATAATTCACCCCTCCACTTT.

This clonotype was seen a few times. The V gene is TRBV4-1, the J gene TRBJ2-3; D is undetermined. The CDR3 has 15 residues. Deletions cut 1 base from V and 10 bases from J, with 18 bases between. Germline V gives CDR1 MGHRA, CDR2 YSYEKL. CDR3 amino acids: CASSQVFFSGTAQYF. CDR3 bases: TGCGCCAGCAGCCAAGTCTTTTTTTCTGGCACCGCGCAGTATTTT.

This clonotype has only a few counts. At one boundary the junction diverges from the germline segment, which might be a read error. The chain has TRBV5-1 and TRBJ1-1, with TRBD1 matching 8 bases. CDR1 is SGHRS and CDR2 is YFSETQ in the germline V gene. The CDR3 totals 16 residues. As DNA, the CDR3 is TGCGCCAGCAGCCCAATGACAGGGGCCGGGGGCACTGAATCTTTCTTT. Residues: CASSPMTGAGGTESFF.

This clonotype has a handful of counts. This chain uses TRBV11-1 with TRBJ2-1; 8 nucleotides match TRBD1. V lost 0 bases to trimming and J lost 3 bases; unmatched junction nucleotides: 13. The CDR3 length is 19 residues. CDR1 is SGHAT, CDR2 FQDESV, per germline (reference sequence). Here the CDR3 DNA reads TGTGCCAGCAGCTTAGCGGGGGCGACAGGGGTCCCGGGCTACAATGAGCAGTTCTTC. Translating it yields CASSLAGATGVPGYNEQFF.

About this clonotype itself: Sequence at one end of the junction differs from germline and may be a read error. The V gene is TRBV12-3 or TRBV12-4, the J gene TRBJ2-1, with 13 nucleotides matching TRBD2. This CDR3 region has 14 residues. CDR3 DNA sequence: TGTGCCAGCAAGACTAGCGGGGGGTCGTTTCAAGCAGTTTTC. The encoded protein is CASKTSGGSFQAVF.

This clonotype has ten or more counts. CDR3 sequence (DNA): TGCAGCGTTGGTGGGGACGGACCCAATGAGCAGTTCTTC. It codes for CSVGGDGPNEQFF. The chain couples TRBV29-1 to TRBJ2-1, with D perhaps assigned TRBD1 or TRBD2 (5 bases each). Germline V lookup: CDR1 SQVTM, CDR2 ANQGSEA. The CDR3 is 13 amino acids. V lost 4 bases to trimming and J lost 6 bases, with 13 bases between them.

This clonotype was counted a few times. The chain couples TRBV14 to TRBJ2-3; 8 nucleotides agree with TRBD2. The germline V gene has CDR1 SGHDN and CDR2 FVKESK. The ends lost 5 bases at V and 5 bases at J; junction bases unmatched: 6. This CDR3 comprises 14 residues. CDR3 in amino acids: CASSYGGAGDTQYF. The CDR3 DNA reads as TGTGCCAGCAGCTACGGGGGGGCCGGAGATACGCAGTATTTT.

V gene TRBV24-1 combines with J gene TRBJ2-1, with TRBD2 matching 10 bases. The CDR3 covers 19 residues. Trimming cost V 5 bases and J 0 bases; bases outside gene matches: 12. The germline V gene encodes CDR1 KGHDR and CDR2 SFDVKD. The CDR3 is CATSATRGASGSSYNEQFF. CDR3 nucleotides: TGTGCCACCAGTGCTACTCGTGGGGCTAGCGGGAGCTCCTACAATGAGCAGTTCTTC.

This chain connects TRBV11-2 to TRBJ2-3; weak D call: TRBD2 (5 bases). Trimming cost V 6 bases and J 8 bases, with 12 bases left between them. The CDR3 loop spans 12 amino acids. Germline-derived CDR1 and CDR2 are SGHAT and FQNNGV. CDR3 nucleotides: TGTGCCAGCAGGGAGCTAGAGGGTACGCAGTATTTT. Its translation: CASRELEGTQYF.

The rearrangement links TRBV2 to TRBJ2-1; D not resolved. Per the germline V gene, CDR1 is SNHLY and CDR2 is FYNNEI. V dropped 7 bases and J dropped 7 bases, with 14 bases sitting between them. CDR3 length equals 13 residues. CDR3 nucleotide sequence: TGTGCCAGCACCGGCGAGACCGCAAATGAGCAGTTCTTC. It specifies CASTGETANEQFF.

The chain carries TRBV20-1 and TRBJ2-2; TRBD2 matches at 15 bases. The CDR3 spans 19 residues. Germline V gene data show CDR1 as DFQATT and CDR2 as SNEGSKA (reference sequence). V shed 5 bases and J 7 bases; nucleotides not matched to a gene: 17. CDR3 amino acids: CSALLGTSGRPTFGGELFF. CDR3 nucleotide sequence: TGCAGTGCTCTACTCGGGACTAGCGGGAGGCCTACTTTTGGCGGGGAGCTGTTTTTT.

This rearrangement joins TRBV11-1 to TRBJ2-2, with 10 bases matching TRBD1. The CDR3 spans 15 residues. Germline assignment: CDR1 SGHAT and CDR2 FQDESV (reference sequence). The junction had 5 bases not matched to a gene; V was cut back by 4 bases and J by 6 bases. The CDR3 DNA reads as TGTGCCAGCAGCTCGGGACAGGGGATTCCCGGGGAGCTGTTTTTT. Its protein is CASSSGQGIPGELFF.

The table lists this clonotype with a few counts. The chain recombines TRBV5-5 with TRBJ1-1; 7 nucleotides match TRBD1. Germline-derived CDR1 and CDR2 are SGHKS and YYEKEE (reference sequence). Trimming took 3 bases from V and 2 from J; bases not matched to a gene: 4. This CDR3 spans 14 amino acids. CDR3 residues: CASSWDRPNTEAFF. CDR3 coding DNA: TGTGCCAGCAGCTGGGACAGACCAAACACTGAAGCTTTCTTT.

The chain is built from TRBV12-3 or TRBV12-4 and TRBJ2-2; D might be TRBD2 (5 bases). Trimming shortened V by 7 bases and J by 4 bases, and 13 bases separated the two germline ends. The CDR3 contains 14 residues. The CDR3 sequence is CASKERETTGELFF. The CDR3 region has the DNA TGTGCCAGCAAGGAGAGGGAGACCACCGGGGAGCTGTTTTTT.

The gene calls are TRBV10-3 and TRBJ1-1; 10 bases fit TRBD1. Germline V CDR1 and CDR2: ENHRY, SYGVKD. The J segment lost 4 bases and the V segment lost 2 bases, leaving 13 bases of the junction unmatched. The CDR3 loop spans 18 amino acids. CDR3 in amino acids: CAISETMGQGTGGTEAFF. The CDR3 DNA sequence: TGTGCCATCAGTGAGACTATGGGACAGGGGACTGGCGGCACTGAAGCTTTCTTT.

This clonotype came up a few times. CDR3 region: CASRGTSGIQETQYF. The CDR3 DNA sequence: TGTGCCAGCAGGGGGACTAGCGGAATCCAAGAGACCCAGTACTTC. The chain uses TRBV12-3 or TRBV12-4 and TRBJ2-5; TRBD2 aligns across 11 bases. Trimming cost V 6 bases and J 1 base; bases outside gene matches: 4. This CDR3 has 15 amino acids.

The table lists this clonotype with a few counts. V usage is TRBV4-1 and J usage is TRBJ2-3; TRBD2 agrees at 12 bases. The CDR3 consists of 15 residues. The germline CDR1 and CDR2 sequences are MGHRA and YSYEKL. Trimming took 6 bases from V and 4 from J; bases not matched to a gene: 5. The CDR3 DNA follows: TGCGCCAGCAGACCTAGCGGGAGGGCCCCAGATACGCAGTATTTT. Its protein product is CASRPSGRAPDTQYF.

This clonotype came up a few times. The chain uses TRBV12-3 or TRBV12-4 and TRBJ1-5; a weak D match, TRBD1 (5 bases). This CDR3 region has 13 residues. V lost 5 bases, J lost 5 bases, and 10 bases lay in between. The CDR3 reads CASSIGGDQPQHF. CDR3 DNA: TGTGCCAGCAGTATCGGAGGGGATCAGCCCCAGCATTTT.

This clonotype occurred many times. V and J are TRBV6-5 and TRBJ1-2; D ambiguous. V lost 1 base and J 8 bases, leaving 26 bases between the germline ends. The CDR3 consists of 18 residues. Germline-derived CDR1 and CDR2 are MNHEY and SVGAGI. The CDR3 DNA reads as TGTGCCAGCAGTTACTATAGCTTGGCGTCACAGCCTACCCGGGGCTACACCTTC. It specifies CASSYYSLASQPTRGYTF.

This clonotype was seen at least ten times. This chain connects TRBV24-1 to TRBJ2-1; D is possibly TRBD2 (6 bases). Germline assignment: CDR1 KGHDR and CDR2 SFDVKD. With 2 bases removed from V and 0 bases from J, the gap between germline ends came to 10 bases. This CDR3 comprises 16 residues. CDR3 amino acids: CATSDSSANSYNEQFF. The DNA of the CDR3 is TGTGCCACCAGTGATTCTAGCGCTAACTCCTACAATGAGCAGTTCTTC.

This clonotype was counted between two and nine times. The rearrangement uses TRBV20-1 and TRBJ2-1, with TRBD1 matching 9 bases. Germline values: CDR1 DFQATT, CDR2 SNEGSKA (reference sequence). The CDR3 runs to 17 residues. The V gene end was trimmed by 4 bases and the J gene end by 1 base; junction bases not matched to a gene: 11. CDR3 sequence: CSATRQGDIWSYNEQFF. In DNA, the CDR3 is TGCAGTGCTACCCGACAGGGGGACATTTGGTCCTACAATGAGCAGTTCTTC.

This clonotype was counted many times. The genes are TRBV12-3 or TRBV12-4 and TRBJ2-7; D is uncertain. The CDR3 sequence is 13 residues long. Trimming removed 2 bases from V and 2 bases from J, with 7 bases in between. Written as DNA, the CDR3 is TGTGCCAGCAGTTTATACCCTCCCTACGAGCAGTACGTC. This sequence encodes CASSLYPPYEQYV.

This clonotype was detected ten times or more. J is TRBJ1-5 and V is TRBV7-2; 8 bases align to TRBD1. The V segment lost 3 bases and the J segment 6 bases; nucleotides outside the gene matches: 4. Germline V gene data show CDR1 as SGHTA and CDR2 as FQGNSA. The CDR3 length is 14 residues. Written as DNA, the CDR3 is TGTGCCAGCAGCTTCACGGACAGGGTTCAGCCCCAGCATTTT. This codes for CASSFTDRVQPQHF.

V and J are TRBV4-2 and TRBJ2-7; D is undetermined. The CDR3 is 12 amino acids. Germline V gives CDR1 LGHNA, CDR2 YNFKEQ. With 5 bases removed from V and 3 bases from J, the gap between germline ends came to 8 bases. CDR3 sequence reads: CASSSRRYEQYF. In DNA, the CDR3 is TGTGCCAGCAGCTCTCGCCGCTACGAGCAGTACTTC.

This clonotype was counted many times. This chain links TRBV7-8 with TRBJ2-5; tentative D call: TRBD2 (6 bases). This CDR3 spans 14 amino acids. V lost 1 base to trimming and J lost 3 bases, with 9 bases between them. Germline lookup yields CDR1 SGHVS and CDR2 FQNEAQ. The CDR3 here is CASSLVWGEETQYF. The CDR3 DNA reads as TGTGCCAGCAGCTTAGTATGGGGGGAAGAGACCCAGTACTTC.

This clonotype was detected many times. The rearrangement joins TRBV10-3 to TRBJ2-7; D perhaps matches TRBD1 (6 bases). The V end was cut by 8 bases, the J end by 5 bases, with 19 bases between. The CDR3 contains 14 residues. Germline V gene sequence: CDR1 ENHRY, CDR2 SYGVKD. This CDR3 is CAIGGRTDTNEQYF. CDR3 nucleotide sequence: TGTGCCATCGGCGGCCGGACAGACACCAACGAGCAGTACTTC.